These T cell receptor beta chains were read from a single sample in a study of T-cell memory formation after mild COVID-19. TCRdb fed the 5' RACE reads into MiXCR, producing one record per CDR3 protein. In the table there are around 450,000 distinct CDR3 sequences, 20% of which are singletons. The sequenced sample was PBMCs or a T cell subset sorted from them (not recorded which). These receptors were collected from an adult woman who had mild COVID-19 (a few samples of this study predate the infection). Cell type and time point are not known. Each CDR3 is given with its conserved first and last residue. Fields, in order: D gene, clone size, V gene, J gene, CDR3 DNA, CDR3 protein. D genes are given only for firm matches. Part of the rows lack a size; the others show once, few, many or a class for expanded clones.

d_call: TRBD2
clone_size: NA
v_call: TRBV15
j_call: TRBJ2-7
cdr3_nt: TGTGCCACCAGCAGAGCGGGGGGATCCACCTACGAGCAGTACTTC
cdr3_aa: CATSRAGGSTYEQYF

d_call: TRBD1
clone_size: NA
v_call: TRBV6-1
j_call: TRBJ1-1
cdr3_nt: TGTGCCAGCAGGCTTAGACAGGGGGTCAACACTGAAGCTTTCTTT
cdr3_aa: CASRLRQGVNTEAFF

d_call: NA
clone_size: NA
v_call: TRBV10-2
j_call: TRBJ1-2
cdr3_nt: TGCGCCAGCAGTGAGTCGTACAGGGTTCTTGGGGACGGCTACACCTTC
cdr3_aa: CASSESYRVLGDGYTF

d_call: TRBD1
clone_size: NA
v_call: TRBV24-1
j_call: TRBJ2-2
cdr3_nt: TGTGCCACCAGTGAGCGGGACAGGGGGCGTACCGGGGAGCTGTTTTTT
cdr3_aa: CATSERDRGRTGELFF

d_call: TRBD1
clone_size: many
v_call: TRBV12-3/TRBV12-4
j_call: TRBJ2-1
cdr3_nt: TGTGCCAGCAGAGGGACCGGGACAGGTAGACAGAATGAGCAGTTCTTC
cdr3_aa: CASRGTGTGRQNEQFF

d_call: NA
clone_size: NA
v_call: TRBV3-1
j_call: TRBJ2-7
cdr3_nt: TGTGCCAGCAGCCCCCGCGAGGGAAGGTACGAGCAGTACTTC
cdr3_aa: CASSPREGRYEQYF

d_call: NA
clone_size: NA
v_call: TRBV5-1
j_call: TRBJ2-7
cdr3_nt: TGCGCCAGCAGCGATAAATCGTACGAGCAGTACTTC
cdr3_aa: CASSDKSYEQYF

d_call: TRBD1
clone_size: NA
v_call: TRBV24-1
j_call: TRBJ1-1
cdr3_nt: TGTGCCACCAGTGATCAGGGGGCGAGTGAAGCTTTCTTT
cdr3_aa: CATSDQGASEAFF

d_call: NA
clone_size: few
v_call: TRBV12-3/TRBV12-4
j_call: TRBJ1-2
cdr3_nt: TGTGCCAGCAGTTTGACGGTCGGCTATGGCTACACCTTC
cdr3_aa: CASSLTVGYGYTF

d_call: NA
clone_size: few
v_call: TRBV5-1
j_call: TRBJ2-7
cdr3_nt: TGCGCCAGCAGCTTGGCTTCCGTTTCCTACGAGCAGTACTTC
cdr3_aa: CASSLASVSYEQYF

d_call: TRBD1
clone_size: NA
v_call: TRBV9
j_call: TRBJ2-5
cdr3_nt: TGTGCCAGCAGCACCAGCTCACAGGGGCAGGAGACCCAGTACTTC
cdr3_aa: CASSTSSQGQETQYF

d_call: NA
clone_size: NA
v_call: TRBV6-5
j_call: TRBJ1-5
cdr3_nt: TGTGCCTCGGGCAGGATTAGCAATCAGCCCCAGCATTTT
cdr3_aa: CASGRISNQPQHF

d_call: NA
clone_size: NA
v_call: TRBV2
j_call: TRBJ1-1
cdr3_nt: TGTGCCAGCAGTGAGGAGGAGAGCATGAACACTGAAGCTTTCTTT
cdr3_aa: CASSEEESMNTEAFF

d_call: TRBD2
clone_size: few
v_call: TRBV11-2
j_call: TRBJ2-5
cdr3_nt: TGTGCCAGCAGCTTAGAAGCGGGGGGGCAGGGGACCCAGTACTTC
cdr3_aa: CASSLEAGGQGTQYF

d_call: TRBD1
clone_size: NA
v_call: TRBV5-6
j_call: TRBJ1-1
cdr3_nt: TGTGCCAGCAGCTTGTCGGACAGGGGGCATGCGAACACTGAAGCTTTCTTT
cdr3_aa: CASSLSDRGHANTEAFF

d_call: NA
clone_size: few
v_call: TRBV5-1
j_call: TRBJ1-4
cdr3_nt: TGCGCCAGCGCGAACCGGGGCCACGGCGAAAAACTGTTTTTT
cdr3_aa: CASANRGHGEKLFF

d_call: NA
clone_size: NA
v_call: TRBV7-6
j_call: TRBJ1-1
cdr3_nt: TGTGCCAGCAGAAGGACAGTAATGAACACTGAAGCTTTCTTT
cdr3_aa: CASRRTVMNTEAFF

d_call: NA
clone_size: once
v_call: TRBV20-1
j_call: TRBJ1-2
cdr3_nt: TGCAGTGCTAGCGCGGGCTGGCTGGGCTATGGCTACACCTTC
cdr3_aa: CSASAGWLGYGYTF

d_call: NA
clone_size: few
v_call: TRBV20-1
j_call: TRBJ1-5
cdr3_nt: TGCAGTGCTTGGACAGGCAATCAGCCCCAGCATTTT
cdr3_aa: CSAWTGNQPQHF

d_call: NA
clone_size: NA
v_call: TRBV12-3/TRBV12-4
j_call: TRBJ2-7
cdr3_nt: TGTGCCAGCAGTTTAGTAGGGCCGAACGAGCAGTACTTC
cdr3_aa: CASSLVGPNEQYF

d_call: TRBD2
clone_size: few
v_call: TRBV3-1
j_call: TRBJ2-1
cdr3_nt: TGTGCCAGCAGCCTCCGAGGGACTAGGGGCAATGAGCAGTTCTTC
cdr3_aa: CASSLRGTRGNEQFF

d_call: TRBD1
clone_size: NA
v_call: TRBV2
j_call: TRBJ1-1
cdr3_nt: TGTGCCAGCACCGCAGGGGGAGCGGCCACTGAAGCTTTCTTT
cdr3_aa: CASTAGGAATEAFF

d_call: TRBD1
clone_size: NA
v_call: TRBV5-1
j_call: TRBJ2-3
cdr3_nt: TGCGCCAGCACCTACGGGACAGACTCGCAGTATTTT
cdr3_aa: CASTYGTDSQYF

d_call: TRBD2
clone_size: few
v_call: TRBV5-6
j_call: TRBJ2-2
cdr3_nt: TGTGCCAGCAGCCTGCGGGCTAGCGGTCCCGGCAGGGAGCTGTTTTTT
cdr3_aa: CASSLRASGPGRELFF

d_call: TRBD1
clone_size: NA
v_call: TRBV7-9
j_call: TRBJ2-6
cdr3_nt: TGTGCCAGCAGCACCTGGGACAGGGGGGCAGCTGGGGCCAACGTCCTGACTTTC
cdr3_aa: CASSTWDRGAAGANVLTF

d_call: TRBD2
clone_size: few
v_call: TRBV4-3
j_call: TRBJ2-1
cdr3_nt: TGCGCCAGCAGCCAAGAGGGACTAGCGAGCAATGAGCAGTTCTTC
cdr3_aa: CASSQEGLASNEQFF

d_call: NA
clone_size: NA
v_call: TRBV7-8
j_call: TRBJ1-3
cdr3_nt: TGTGCCAGCAGCTTAGGGGTCGGCGGGCCTGGAAACACCATATATTTT
cdr3_aa: CASSLGVGGPGNTIYF

d_call: NA
clone_size: many
v_call: TRBV20-1
j_call: TRBJ2-7
cdr3_nt: TGCAGTGCTAGAACTCCCGAGGGGCGGTCCTCCTACGAGCAGTACTTC
cdr3_aa: CSARTPEGRSSYEQYF

d_call: NA
clone_size: many
v_call: TRBV7-3
j_call: TRBJ2-2
cdr3_nt: TGTGCCAGCAGCCTTCGACAGAACACCGGGGAGCTGTTTTTT
cdr3_aa: CASSLRQNTGELFF

d_call: NA
clone_size: few
v_call: TRBV7-6
j_call: TRBJ2-1
cdr3_nt: TGTGCCAGCAGCTTAGTTGTGGGAAGCGTCTACAATGAGCAGTTCTTC
cdr3_aa: CASSLVVGSVYNEQFF

d_call: NA
clone_size: NA
v_call: TRBV6-5
j_call: TRBJ1-1
cdr3_nt: TGTGCCAGCAGTTACGGGGGGAGCCGAAACACTGAAGCTTTCTTT
cdr3_aa: CASSYGGSRNTEAFF

d_call: TRBD1
clone_size: few
v_call: TRBV29-1
j_call: TRBJ1-2
cdr3_nt: TGCAGCGTCGGAAATTGGGACAGGGGGAACTATGGCTACACCTTC
cdr3_aa: CSVGNWDRGNYGYTF

d_call: NA
clone_size: few
v_call: TRBV11-3
j_call: TRBJ1-1
cdr3_nt: TGTGCCAGCAGCCCGTCCAGGGGCAACACTGAAGCTTTCTTT
cdr3_aa: CASSPSRGNTEAFF

d_call: NA
clone_size: NA
v_call: TRBV18
j_call: TRBJ1-1
cdr3_nt: TGTGCCAGCTCACCACCGGTCGCTCGGGGTACCACTGAAGCTTTCTTT
cdr3_aa: CASSPPVARGTTEAFF

d_call: TRBD1
clone_size: few
v_call: TRBV15
j_call: TRBJ2-2
cdr3_nt: TGTGCCACCAGCGGGGGACAGGGCTGGACCGGGGAGCTGTTTTTT
cdr3_aa: CATSGGQGWTGELFF

d_call: NA
clone_size: few
v_call: TRBV18
j_call: TRBJ2-3
cdr3_nt: TGTGCCAGCTCACCTCAAGCAGGTGCAGATACGCAGTATTTT
cdr3_aa: CASSPQAGADTQYF

d_call: NA
clone_size: few
v_call: TRBV7-2
j_call: TRBJ1-5
cdr3_nt: TGTGCCAGCAGCTTAAGCCTCCATCAGCCCCAGCATTTT
cdr3_aa: CASSLSLHQPQHF

d_call: NA
clone_size: many
v_call: TRBV12-3/TRBV12-4
j_call: TRBJ2-7
cdr3_nt: TGTGCCAGCAGTTCCCCCTACAGGGACTCCTACGAGCAGTACTTC
cdr3_aa: CASSSPYRDSYEQYF

d_call: TRBD1
clone_size: few
v_call: TRBV29-1
j_call: TRBJ1-2
cdr3_nt: TGCAGCGTTGAACGCCTCCAAACAGGGGTCCCCTATGGCTACACCTTC
cdr3_aa: CSVERLQTGVPYGYTF

d_call: NA
clone_size: NA
v_call: TRBV7-6
j_call: TRBJ1-1
cdr3_nt: TGTGCCAGCAGCTTAACGGAGGAGGGGGGCGTTTGGAACACTGAAGCTTTCTTT
cdr3_aa: CASSLTEEGGVWNTEAFF

d_call: NA
clone_size: few
v_call: TRBV7-2
j_call: TRBJ2-1
cdr3_nt: TGTGCCAGCAGCTTAGCTGGGGACACCCCGAGGTTCTTC
cdr3_aa: CASSLAGDTPRFF

d_call: NA
clone_size: many
v_call: TRBV11-2
j_call: TRBJ1-1
cdr3_nt: TGTGCCAGCAGCCCCCACATGAACACTGAAGCTTTCTTT
cdr3_aa: CASSPHMNTEAFF

d_call: TRBD1
clone_size: NA
v_call: TRBV6-5
j_call: TRBJ1-1
cdr3_nt: TGTGCCAGCAGTTACCTTCACCAGGAGACAGGGCTGAACACTGAAGCTTTCTTT
cdr3_aa: CASSYLHQETGLNTEAFF

d_call: NA
clone_size: few
v_call: TRBV12-3/TRBV12-4
j_call: TRBJ2-3
cdr3_nt: TGTGCCAGCAGTTTAAGGGTTACCGACTCTAGCACAGATACGCAGTATTTT
cdr3_aa: CASSLRVTDSSTDTQYF

d_call: NA
clone_size: few
v_call: TRBV11-2
j_call: TRBJ2-3
cdr3_nt: TGTGCCAGCAGCTTCGGGGCGGAGGATACGCAGTATTTT
cdr3_aa: CASSFGAEDTQYF